This T cell receptor (beta chain) originates from a study of shared clonotypes between healthy human individuals. Study context: Plates per donor: three CD4 naive, three CD4 memory, two CD8 naive, one CD8 memory.

Some 27,000 T cell genomes, or 200 ng DNA, went into the sorted-subset replicate PCRs. Authors' analysis steps: For the immunoSEQ data, sequences were junction-only without quality scores, so filtering differed. Generated by immunoSEQ multiplex PCR, the TCRdb table keeps only in-frame clones and is missing some. From that table come the V and J calls and clone size; the DNA was used to work out D and trimming. Seen here are about 2.4 million clones, under 95% observed once, and the top ten hold about 0.39%. After removal of 7 bases from V and 5 bases from J, the junction contained 10 bases not matched to a gene. The germline V gene encodes CDR1 MDHEN and CDR2 SYDVKM. The CDR3 length is 14 residues.

The sample was naive CD4+ T cells from PBMCs. Subset defined: CD45RA+ positively selected. This chain uses TRBV28 with TRBJ1-1; 7 nucleotides align to TRBD1. The source is a man younger than 30 in good health. Some clones in this sample may be carry-over from other donors' samples. The CDR3 DNA is TGTGCCAGCATCGAACAGGGGAAGAAAACTGAAGCTTTCTTT. Encoded protein: CASIEQGKKTEAFF.